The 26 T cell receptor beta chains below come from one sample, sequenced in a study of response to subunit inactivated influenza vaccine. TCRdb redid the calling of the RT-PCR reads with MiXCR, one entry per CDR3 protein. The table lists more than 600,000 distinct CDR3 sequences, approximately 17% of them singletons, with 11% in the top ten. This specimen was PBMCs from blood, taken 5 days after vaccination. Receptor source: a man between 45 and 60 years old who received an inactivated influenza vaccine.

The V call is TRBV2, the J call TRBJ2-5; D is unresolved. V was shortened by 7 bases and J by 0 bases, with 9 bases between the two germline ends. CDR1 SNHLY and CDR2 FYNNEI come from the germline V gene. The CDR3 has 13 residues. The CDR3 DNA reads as TGTGCCAGCAAGACCGGGTACCAAGAGACCCAGTACTTC. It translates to CASKTGYQETQYF. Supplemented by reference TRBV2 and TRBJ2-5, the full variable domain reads EPEVTQTPSHQVTQMGQEVILRCVPISNHLYFYWYRQILGQKVEFLVSFYNNEISEKSEIFDDQFSVERPDGSNFTLKIRSTKLEDSAMYFCASKTGYQETQYFGPGTRLLVL.

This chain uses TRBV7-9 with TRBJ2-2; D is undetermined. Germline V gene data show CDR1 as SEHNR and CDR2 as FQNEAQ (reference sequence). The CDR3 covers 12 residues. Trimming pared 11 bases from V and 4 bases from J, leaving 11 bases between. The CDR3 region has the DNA TGTGCCCCGAGTACTATCACCGGGGAGCTGTTTTTT. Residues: CAPSTITGELFF.

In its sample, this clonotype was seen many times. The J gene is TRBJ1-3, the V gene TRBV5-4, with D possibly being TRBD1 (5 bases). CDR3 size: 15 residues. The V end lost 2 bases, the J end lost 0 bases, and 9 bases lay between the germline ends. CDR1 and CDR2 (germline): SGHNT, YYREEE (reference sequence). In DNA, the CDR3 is TGTGCCAGCAGCTTTGGGACTGCCTCTGGAAACACCATATATTTT. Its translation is CASSFGTASGNTIYF.

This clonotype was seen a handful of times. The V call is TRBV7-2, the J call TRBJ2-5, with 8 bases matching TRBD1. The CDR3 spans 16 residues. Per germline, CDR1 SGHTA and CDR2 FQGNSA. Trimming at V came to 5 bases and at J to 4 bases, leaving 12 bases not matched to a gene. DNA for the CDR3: TGTGCCAGCAGCGGGGTGACAGGGGCCCAAGGAGAGACCCAGTACTTC. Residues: CASSGVTGAQGETQYF.

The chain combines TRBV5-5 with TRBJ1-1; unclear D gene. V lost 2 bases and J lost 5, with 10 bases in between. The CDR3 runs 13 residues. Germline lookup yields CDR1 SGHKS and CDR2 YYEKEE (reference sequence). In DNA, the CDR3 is TGTGCCAGCAGCTTATCGCGGGAGACTGAAGCTTTCTTT. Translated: CASSLSRETEAFF.

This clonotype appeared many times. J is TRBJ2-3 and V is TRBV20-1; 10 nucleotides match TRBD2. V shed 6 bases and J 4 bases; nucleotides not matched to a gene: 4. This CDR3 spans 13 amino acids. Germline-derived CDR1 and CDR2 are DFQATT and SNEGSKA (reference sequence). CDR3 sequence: CSATSGTPDTQYF. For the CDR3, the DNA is TGCAGTGCAACTAGCGGGACCCCAGATACGCAGTATTTT.

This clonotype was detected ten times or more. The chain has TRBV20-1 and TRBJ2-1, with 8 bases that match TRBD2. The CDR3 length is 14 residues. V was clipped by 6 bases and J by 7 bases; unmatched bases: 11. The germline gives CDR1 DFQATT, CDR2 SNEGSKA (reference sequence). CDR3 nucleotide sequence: TGCAGTGCCTTTAGTAGCGGGATAGAGAATGAGCAGTTCTTC. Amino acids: CSAFSSGIENEQFF.

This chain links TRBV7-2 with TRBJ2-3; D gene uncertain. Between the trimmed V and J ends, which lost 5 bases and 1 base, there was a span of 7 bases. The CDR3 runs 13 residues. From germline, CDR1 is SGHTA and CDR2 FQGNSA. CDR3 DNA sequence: TGTGCCAGCAGCGATTTCCGCACAGATACGCAGTATTTT. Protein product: CASSDFRTDTQYF.

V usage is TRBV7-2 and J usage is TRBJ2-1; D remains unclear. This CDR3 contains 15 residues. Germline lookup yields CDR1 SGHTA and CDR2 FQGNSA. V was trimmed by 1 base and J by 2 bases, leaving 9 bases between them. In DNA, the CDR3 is TGTGCCAGCAGCTTAGAGGCGGCCCCCTACAATGAGCAGTTCTTC. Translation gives CASSLEAAPYNEQFF. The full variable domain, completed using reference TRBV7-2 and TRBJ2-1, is GAGVSQSPSNKVTEKGKDVELRCDPISGHTALYWYRQSLGQGLEFLIYFQGNSAPDKSGLPSDRFSAERTGGSVSTLTIQRTQQEDSAVYLCASSLEAAPYNEQFFGPGTRLTVL.

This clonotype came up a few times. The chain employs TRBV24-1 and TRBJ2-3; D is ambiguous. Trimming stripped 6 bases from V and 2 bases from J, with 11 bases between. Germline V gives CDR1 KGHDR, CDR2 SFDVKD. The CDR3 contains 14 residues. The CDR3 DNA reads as TGTGCCACCAGTAGTCAACCTTTCACAGATACGCAGTATTTT. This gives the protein CATSSQPFTDTQYF.

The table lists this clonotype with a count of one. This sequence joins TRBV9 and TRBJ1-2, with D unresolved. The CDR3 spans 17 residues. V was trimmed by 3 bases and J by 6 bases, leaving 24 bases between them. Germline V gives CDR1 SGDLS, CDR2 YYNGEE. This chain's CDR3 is CASSGRSEPGVSNGYTF. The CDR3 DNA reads TGTGCCAGCAGCGGCCGGAGTGAGCCCGGGGTTTCGAATGGCTACACCTTC.

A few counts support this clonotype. CDR3 protein: CRTMGPGINEQFF. Written as DNA, the CDR3 is TGCAGGACAATGGGGCCCGGGATCAATGAGCAGTTCTTC. The chain couples TRBV20-1 to TRBJ2-1; D is perhaps TRBD1 or TRBD2 (5 bases each). Germline CDR1 and CDR2: DFQATT and SNEGSKA (reference sequence). The CDR3 covers 13 residues.

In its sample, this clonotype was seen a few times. CDR3 amino acids: CATSRDVAKLFF. CDR3 bases: TGTGCCACCAGCAGAGATGTGGCAAAACTGTTTTTT. The chain recombines TRBV15 with TRBJ1-4; D not resolved. CDR1 is LNHNV, CDR2 YYDKDF, per germline (reference sequence). V dropped 0 bases and J dropped 10 bases, with 6 bases sitting between them. The CDR3 has 12 residues.

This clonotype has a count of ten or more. CDR3 sequence: CASSYGPGNLLKETQYF. The CDR3 DNA reads TGTGCCAGCAGCTACGGACCCGGAAATCTACTGAAAGAGACCCAGTACTTC. The chain uses TRBV7-2 and TRBJ2-5; D gene ambiguous. Trimming left V 4 bases short and J 3 bases short, with 21 bases between. The germline gives CDR1 SGHTA, CDR2 FQGNSA. The CDR3 sequence is 17 residues long.

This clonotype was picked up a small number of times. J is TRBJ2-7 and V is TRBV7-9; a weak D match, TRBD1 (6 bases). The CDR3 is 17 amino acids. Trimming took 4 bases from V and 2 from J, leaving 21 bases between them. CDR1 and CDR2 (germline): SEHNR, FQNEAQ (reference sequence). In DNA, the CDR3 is TGTGCCAGCAGCTCCCGAAAAGGGACACCCCGACCCTACGAGCAGTACTTC. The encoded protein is CASSSRKGTPRPYEQYF.

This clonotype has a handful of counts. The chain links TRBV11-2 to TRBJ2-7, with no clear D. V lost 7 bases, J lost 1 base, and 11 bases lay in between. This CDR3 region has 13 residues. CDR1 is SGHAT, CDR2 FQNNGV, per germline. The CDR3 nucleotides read TGTGCCAGCAACCAGCTATGGTCCTACGAGCAGTACTTC. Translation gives CASNQLWSYEQYF.

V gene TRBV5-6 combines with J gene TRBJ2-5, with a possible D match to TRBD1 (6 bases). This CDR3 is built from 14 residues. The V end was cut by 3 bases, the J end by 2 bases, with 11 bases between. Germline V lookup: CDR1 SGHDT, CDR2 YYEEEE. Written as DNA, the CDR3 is TGTGCCAGCAGCTGGGGGACAAAACAAGAGACCCAGTACTTC. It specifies CASSWGTKQETQYF.

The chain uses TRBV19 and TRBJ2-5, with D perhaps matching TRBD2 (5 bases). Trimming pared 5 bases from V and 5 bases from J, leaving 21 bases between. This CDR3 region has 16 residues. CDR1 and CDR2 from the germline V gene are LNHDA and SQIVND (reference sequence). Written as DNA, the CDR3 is TGTGCCAGTAGTCCCACCCGGGCTAGCTTCGGGGAGACCCAGTACTTC. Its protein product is CASSPTRASFGETQYF.

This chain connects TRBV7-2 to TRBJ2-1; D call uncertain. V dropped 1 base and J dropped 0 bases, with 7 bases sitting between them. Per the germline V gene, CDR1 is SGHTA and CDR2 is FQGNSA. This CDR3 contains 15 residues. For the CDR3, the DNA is TGTGCCAGCAGCTTAGACACCCTCTCCTACAATGAGCAGTTCTTC. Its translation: CASSLDTLSYNEQFF.

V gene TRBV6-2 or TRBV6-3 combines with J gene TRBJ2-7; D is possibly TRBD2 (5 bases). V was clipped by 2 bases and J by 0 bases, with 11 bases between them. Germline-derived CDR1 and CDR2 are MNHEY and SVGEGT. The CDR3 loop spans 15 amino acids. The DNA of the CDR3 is TGTGCCAGCAGTTACAATACGGGGAGCTCCTACGAGCAGTACTTC. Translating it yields CASSYNTGSSYEQYF.

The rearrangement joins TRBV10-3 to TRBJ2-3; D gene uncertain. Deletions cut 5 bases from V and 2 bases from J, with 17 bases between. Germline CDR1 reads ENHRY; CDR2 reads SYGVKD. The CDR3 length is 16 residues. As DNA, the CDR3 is TGTGCCATCAGTCCAAGGTCCCTTGGGATCACAGATACGCAGTATTTT. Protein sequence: CAISPRSLGITDTQYF.

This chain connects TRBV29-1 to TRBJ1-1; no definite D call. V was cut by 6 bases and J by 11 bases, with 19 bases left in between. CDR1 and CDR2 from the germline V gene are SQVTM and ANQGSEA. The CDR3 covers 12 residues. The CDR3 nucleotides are TGCAGCGTCGAAAGGTCTGGGGATTGGGCTTTCTTT. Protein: CSVERSGDWAFF.

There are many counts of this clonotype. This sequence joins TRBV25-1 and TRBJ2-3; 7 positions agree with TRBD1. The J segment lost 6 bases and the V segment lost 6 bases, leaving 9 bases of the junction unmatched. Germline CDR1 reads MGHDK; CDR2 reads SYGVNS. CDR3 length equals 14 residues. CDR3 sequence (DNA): TGTGCCAGCAGAACAGGGGCCTCCGGGGATACGCAGTATTTT. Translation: CASRTGASGDTQYF.

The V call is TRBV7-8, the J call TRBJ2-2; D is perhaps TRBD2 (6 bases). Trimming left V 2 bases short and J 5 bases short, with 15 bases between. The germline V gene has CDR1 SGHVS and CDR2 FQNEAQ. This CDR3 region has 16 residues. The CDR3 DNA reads TGTGCCAGCAGCTTACAGACTAGAAGAGGAACCGGGGAGCTGTTTTTT. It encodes CASSLQTRRGTGELFF. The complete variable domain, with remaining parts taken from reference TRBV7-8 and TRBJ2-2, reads GAGVSQSPRYKVAKRGQDVALRCDPISGHVSLFWYQQALGQGPEFLTYFQNEAQLDKSGLPSDRFFAERPEGSVSTLKIQRTQQEDSAVYLCASSLQTRRGTGELFFGEGSRLTVL.

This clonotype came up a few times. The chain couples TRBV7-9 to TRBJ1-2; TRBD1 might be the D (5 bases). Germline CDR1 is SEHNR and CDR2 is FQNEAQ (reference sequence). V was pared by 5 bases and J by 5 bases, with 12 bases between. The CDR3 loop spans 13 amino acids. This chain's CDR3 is CASSHPGTYGYTF. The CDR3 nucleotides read TGTGCCAGCAGCCACCCCGGGACGTATGGCTACACCTTC.

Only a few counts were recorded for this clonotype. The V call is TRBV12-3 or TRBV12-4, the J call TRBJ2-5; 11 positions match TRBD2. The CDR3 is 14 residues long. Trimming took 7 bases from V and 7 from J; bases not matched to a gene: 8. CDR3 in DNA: TGTGCCAGCACGGGGACTAGCGGTGATCGGACCCAGTACTTC. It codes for CASTGTSGDRTQYF.